These T cell receptor beta chains were read from a single sample in a study of vaccination and CD4 T cells after COVID-19. The antigens of these receptors remain unknown. TCRdb re-called the PCR reads with MiXCR, one entry per CDR3 protein. The sample contains 15,000 to 20,000 distinct CDR3 sequences, roughly 51% of which appear only once. Sequenced material: cultured CD4+ T cells from blood, taken after SARS-CoV-2 vaccination. The receptors derive from a human donor with COVID-19. The CDR3 runs from the conserved cysteine through the conserved F or W. A D gene is named only where the DNA matches it firmly. Only part of the rows carry a size: once, few, many, or a class if the clone is expanded.

CASSREGNHNQPQHF TGTGCCAGCAGCCGCGAAGGGAACCACAATCAGCCCCAGCATTTT - - TRBJ1-5 TRBV7-2
CASRKQGSGNTIYF TGTGCCAGTAGGAAGCAAGGCTCTGGAAACACCATATATTTT - - TRBJ1-3 TRBV19
CASSFGAKRGVDTEAFF TGTGCCAGCAGCTTTGGGGCGAAGAGGGGGGTAGACACTGAAGCTTTCTTT - - TRBJ1-1 TRBV11-2
CAWSVSPVGEAFF TGTGCCTGGAGTGTATCCCCGGTAGGGGAAGCTTTCTTT - - TRBJ1-1 TRBV30
CASSWRGRGGYTF TGTGCCAGCAGCTGGAGAGGCCGGGGTGGCTACACCTTC once - TRBJ1-2 TRBV6-1
CTSSLGVRETQYF TGTACCAGCAGCTTGGGCGTCCGAGAGACCCAGTACTTC - - TRBJ2-5 TRBV11-3
CASSGGGSNQPQHF TGTGCCAGCAGCGGAGGGGGCTCCAATCAGCCCCAGCATTTT - TRBD1 TRBJ1-5 TRBV7-9
CASSSTDGAEKLFF TGTGCCAGCAGTTCGACGGACGGGGCGGAAAAACTGTTTTTT - - TRBJ1-4 TRBV6-2/TRBV6-3
CSARGGDGHTF TGCAGTGCTAGAGGGGGTGATGGCCACACCTTC - - TRBJ1-2 TRBV20-1
CASSPRDSYEQYF TGTGCCAGCAGTCCCCGGGACAGCTACGAGCAGTACTTC - TRBD1 TRBJ2-7 TRBV6-1
CASSQGAQPQHF TGTGCCAGCAGCCAGGGGGCTCAGCCCCAGCATTTT - TRBD1 TRBJ1-5 TRBV2
CASSAPPGNTEAFF TGTGCCAGCAGCGCCCCCCCGGGGAACACTGAAGCTTTCTTT - - TRBJ1-1 TRBV7-2
CASSVDSYNSPLHF TGTGCCAGCAGCGTAGACAGCTATAATTCACCCCTCCACTTT - - TRBJ1-6 TRBV7-3
CASSYPQSAGDYRETQYF TGTGCCAGCAGTTACCCCCAATCGGCCGGTGATTATAGGGAGACCCAGTACTTC - - TRBJ2-5 TRBV6-5
CASSYGGAGNYEQYF TGTGCCAGCAGTTACGGAGGTGCCGGGAACTACGAGCAGTACTTC - - TRBJ2-7 TRBV6-5
CASNLQGASNQPQHF TGTGCCAGCAACCTACAGGGAGCCAGCAATCAGCCCCAGCATTTT few - TRBJ1-5 TRBV2
CASSSLQGTSNEQFF TGTGCCAGCAGTTCCCTACAGGGTACCTCCAATGAGCAGTTCTTC few - TRBJ2-1 TRBV6-5
CASSLLPAGGVQETQYF TGTGCCAGCAGCTTACTTCCAGCGGGGGGGGTCCAAGAGACCCAGTACTTC once TRBD2 TRBJ2-5 TRBV11-2
CASSSEQYNSPLHF TGTGCCAGCAGCTCCGAACAGTATAATTCACCCCTCCACTTT - - TRBJ1-6 TRBV7-9
CATSRDRDRGGYTF TGTGCCACCAGCAGAGATCGGGACAGGGGCGGCTACACCTTC few TRBD1 TRBJ1-2 TRBV15
CASSLKSNTGELFF TGTGCCAGCAGCTTAAAATCGAACACCGGGGAGCTGTTTTTT once - TRBJ2-2 TRBV7-3
CASSFLQGDGYTF TGTGCCAGCAGCTTCCTACAGGGAGATGGCTACACCTTC few - TRBJ1-2 TRBV7-6
CASKKDLASYEEQYF TGTGCCAGCAAGAAGGACCTAGCTTCTTACGAGGAGCAGTACTTC - - TRBJ2-7 TRBV2
CSASQPGRNKDTQYF TGCAGTGCTAGTCAGCCGGGACGGAATAAAGATACGCAGTATTTT - - TRBJ2-3 TRBV20-1
CASSESRVWNEQYF TGTGCCAGCAGTGAATCTAGGGTTTGGAACGAGCAGTACTTC - - TRBJ2-7 TRBV2
CASSESPGRGRDEQYF TGCGCCAGCAGTGAGTCTCCGGGACGGGGGAGGGACGAGCAGTACTTC - TRBD2 TRBJ2-7 TRBV10-1
CASSSGLAGVYNEQFF TGTGCCAGCAGCTCAGGACTAGCGGGAGTCTACAATGAGCAGTTCTTC - TRBD2 TRBJ2-1 TRBV7-8
CASSDGGASQETQYF TGTGCCAGTTCGGACGGGGGAGCTTCCCAAGAGACCCAGTACTTC - - TRBJ2-5 TRBV19
CSARYRGMNTEAFF TGCAGTGCTAGATACAGGGGGATGAACACTGAAGCTTTCTTT medium-sized TRBD1 TRBJ1-1 TRBV20-1
CSAIAGSPETQYF TGCAGTGCAATAGCGGGGTCCCCAGAGACCCAGTACTTC few TRBD2 TRBJ2-5 TRBV20-1
CASSLLSGSAGELFF TGTGCCAGCAGCTTACTATCAGGGAGCGCCGGGGAGCTGTTTTTT - - TRBJ2-2 TRBV11-3
CASDRGGAGNTIYF TGTGCCAGCGATCGAGGGGGCGCTGGAAACACCATATATTTT once TRBD1 TRBJ1-3 TRBV6-1
CASDRGGALPLSYGYTF TGTGCTAGTGACAGAGGGGGGGCACTACCGCTCTCCTATGGCTACACCTTC - - TRBJ1-2 TRBV19
CASKRRVRADTQYF TGTGCCAGTAAGCGTCGCGTAAGGGCAGATACGCAGTATTTT - - TRBJ2-3 TRBV19
CASTNQTSMYLCASRGEADSPLHF - - - TRBJ1-6 TRBV7-3
CASRRDRRSTGELFF TGTGCCAGCAGACGGGACAGGCGTTCCACCGGGGAGCTGTTTTTT few TRBD1 TRBJ2-2 TRBV6-1
CASSREQGTGGYEQYF TGTGCCAGCAGTCGCGAACAGGGGACGGGAGGCTACGAGCAGTACTTC - - TRBJ2-7 TRBV27
CASSAILAGGTDTQYF TGTGCCAGCAGTGCCATCCTAGCGGGGGGGACAGATACGCAGTATTTT - TRBD2 TRBJ2-3 TRBV6-1
CASSDRAYSCEQYF TGTGCCAGCAGTGACAGGGCCTACTCCTGCGAGCAGTACTTC - - TRBJ2-7 TRBV25-1
CAWSGRVEAFF TGTGCCTGGAGTGGACGGGTTGAAGCTTTCTTT few - TRBJ1-1 TRBV30
CSSGVEYGSPLHF TGCAGTTCTGGAGTGGAGTATGGTTCACCCCTCCACTTT - - TRBJ1-6 TRBV20-1
CASSAVGGGYEQYF TGTGCCAGTAGTGCCGTTGGGGGTGGTTACGAGCAGTACTTC - - TRBJ2-7 TRBV19